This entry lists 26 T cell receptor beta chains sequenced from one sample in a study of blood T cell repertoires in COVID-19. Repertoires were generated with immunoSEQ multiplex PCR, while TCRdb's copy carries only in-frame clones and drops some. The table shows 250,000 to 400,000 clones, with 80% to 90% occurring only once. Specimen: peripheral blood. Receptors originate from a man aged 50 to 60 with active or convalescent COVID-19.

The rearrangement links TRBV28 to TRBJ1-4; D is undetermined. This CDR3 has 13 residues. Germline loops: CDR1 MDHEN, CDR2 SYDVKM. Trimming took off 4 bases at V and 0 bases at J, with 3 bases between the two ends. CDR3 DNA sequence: TGTGCCAGCAGTTCAGCAACTAATGAAAAACTGTTTTTT. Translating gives CASSSATNEKLFF.

The CDR3 here is CASSKTGNTGELFF. CDR3 sequence (DNA): TGCGCCAGCAGCAAGACAGGGAACACCGGGGAGCTGTTTTTT. This chain joins TRBV4-1 and TRBJ2-2, with D perhaps matching TRBD1 (6 bases). Deletions cut 5 bases from V and 1 base from J, with 8 bases between. Germline loops: CDR1 MGHRA, CDR2 YSYEKL. This CDR3 is built from 14 residues.

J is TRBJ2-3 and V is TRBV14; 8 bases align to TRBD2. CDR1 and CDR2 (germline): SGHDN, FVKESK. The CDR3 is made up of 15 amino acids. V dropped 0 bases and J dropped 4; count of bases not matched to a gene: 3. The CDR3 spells CASSQEAGVADTQYF. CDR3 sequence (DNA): TGTGCCAGCAGCCAAGAAGCGGGAGTCGCAGATACGCAGTATTTT. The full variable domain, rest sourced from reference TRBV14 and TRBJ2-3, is EAGVTQFPSHSVIEKGQTVTLRCDPISGHDNLYWYRRVMGKEIKFLLHFVKESKQDESGMPNNRFLAERTGGTYSTLKVQPAELEDSGVYFCASSQEAGVADTQYFGPGTRLTVL.

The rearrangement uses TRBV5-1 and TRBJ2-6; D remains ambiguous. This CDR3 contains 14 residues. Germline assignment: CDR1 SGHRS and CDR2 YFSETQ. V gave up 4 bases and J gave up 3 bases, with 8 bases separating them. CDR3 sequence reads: CASSLALGANVLTF. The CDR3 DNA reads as TGCGCCAGCAGCCTGGCCCTTGGGGCCAACGTCCTGACTTTC.

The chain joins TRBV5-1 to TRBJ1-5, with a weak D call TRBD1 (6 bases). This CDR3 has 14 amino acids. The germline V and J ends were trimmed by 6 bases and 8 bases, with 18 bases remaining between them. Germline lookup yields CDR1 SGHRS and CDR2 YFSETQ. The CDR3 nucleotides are TGCGCCAGCAAAAAATCTACAGGGAGGGAGCCCCAGCATTTT. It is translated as CASKKSTGREPQHF.

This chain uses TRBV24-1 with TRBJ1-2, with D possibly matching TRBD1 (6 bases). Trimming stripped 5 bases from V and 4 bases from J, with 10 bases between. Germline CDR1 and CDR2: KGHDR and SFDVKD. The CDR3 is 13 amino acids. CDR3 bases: TGTGCCACCAGTGGTGCACAGGGCTATGGCTACACCTTC. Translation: CATSGAQGYGYTF.

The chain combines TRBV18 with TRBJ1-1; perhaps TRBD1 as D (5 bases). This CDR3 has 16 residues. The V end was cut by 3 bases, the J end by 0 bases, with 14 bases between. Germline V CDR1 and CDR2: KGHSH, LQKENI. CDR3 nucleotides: TGTGCCAGCTCACCGGAATCAGGGCGTATGAACACTGAAGCTTTCTTT. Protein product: CASSPESGRMNTEAFF.

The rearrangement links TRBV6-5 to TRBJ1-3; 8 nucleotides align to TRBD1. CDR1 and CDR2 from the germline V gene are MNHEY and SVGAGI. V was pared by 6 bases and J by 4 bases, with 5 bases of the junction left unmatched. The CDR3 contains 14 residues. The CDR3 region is CASRPGTGGNTIYF. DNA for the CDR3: TGTGCCAGCAGGCCTGGGACAGGAGGAAACACCATATATTTT.

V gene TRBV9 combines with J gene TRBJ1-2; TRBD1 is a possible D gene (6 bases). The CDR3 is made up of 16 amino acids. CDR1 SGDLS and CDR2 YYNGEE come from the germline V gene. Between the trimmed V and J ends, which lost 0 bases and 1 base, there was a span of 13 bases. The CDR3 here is CASSVGSGEGNYGYTF. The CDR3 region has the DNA TGTGCCAGCAGCGTAGGCTCAGGGGAGGGTAACTATGGCTACACCTTC.

The CDR3 is CASSAEVSTSSPLHF. Written as DNA, the CDR3 is TGTGCCAGCAGTGCAGAGGTATCCACAAGTTCACCCCTCCACTTT. This chain uses TRBV6-4 with TRBJ1-6; unclear D gene. In germline, CDR1 is MRHNA, CDR2 SNTAGT. V lost 4 bases, J lost 9 bases, and 16 bases lay in between. This CDR3 has 15 residues.

CDR3 region: CATSRDWSGEETQYF. The DNA for the CDR3 is TGTGCCACCAGCAGAGATTGGTCAGGGGAAGAGACCCAGTACTTC. The rearrangement uses TRBV15 and TRBJ2-5, with TRBD1 as a possible D gene (6 bases). CDR3 length: 15 amino acids. Per germline, CDR1 LNHNV and CDR2 YYDKDF (reference sequence). V lost 0 bases and J lost 3, with 11 bases in between.

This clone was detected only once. DNA for the CDR3: TGTGCCAGTAGTGTCGACACTAGCAATCAGCCCCAGCATTTT. Amino acids: CASSVDTSNQPQHF. This chain joins TRBV19 and TRBJ1-5; D gene unclear. CDR1 is LNHDA, CDR2 SQIVND, per germline (reference sequence). V lost 5 bases to trimming and J lost 0 bases, with 8 bases between them. The CDR3 sequence is 14 residues long.

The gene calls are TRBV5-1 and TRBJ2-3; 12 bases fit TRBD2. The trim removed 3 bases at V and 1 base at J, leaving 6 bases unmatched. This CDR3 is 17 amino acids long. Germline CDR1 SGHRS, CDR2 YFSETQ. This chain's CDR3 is CASSSWTSGIRTDTQYF. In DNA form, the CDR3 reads TGCGCCAGCAGCTCCTGGACTAGCGGGATTCGCACAGATACGCAGTATTTT.

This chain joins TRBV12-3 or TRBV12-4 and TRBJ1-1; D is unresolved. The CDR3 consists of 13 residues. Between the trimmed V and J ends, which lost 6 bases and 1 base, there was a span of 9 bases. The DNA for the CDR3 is TGTGCCAGCAGGCCTAGAAAGAACACTGAAGCTTTCTTT. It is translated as CASRPRKNTEAFF.

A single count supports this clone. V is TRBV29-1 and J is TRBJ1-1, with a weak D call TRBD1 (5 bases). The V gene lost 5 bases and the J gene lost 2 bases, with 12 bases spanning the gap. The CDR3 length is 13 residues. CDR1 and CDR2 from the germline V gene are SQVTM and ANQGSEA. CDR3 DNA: TGCAGCGTTCGGGTCAGGGCCAACACTGAAGCTTTCTTT. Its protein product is CSVRVRANTEAFF. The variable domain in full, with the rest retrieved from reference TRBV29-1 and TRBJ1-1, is SAVISQKPSRDICQRGTSLTIQCQVDSQVTMMFWYRQQPGQSLTLIATANQGSEATYESGFVIDKFPISRPNLTFSTLTVSNMSPEDSSIYLCSVRVRANTEAFFGQGTRLTVV.

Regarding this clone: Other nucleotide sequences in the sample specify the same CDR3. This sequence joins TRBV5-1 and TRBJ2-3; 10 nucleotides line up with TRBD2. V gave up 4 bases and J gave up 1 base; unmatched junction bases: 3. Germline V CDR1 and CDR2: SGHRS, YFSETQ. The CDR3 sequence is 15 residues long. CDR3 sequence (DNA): TGCGCCAGCAGCCTCGGGACTAGCGGCACAGATACGCAGTATTTT. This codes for CASSLGTSGTDTQYF.

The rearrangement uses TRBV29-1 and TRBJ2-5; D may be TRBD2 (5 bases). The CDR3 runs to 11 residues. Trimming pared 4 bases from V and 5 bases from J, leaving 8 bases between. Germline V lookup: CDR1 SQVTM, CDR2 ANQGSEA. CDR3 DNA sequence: TGCAGCGTTGCCCCGGGGGAGACCCAGTACTTC. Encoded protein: CSVAPGETQYF.

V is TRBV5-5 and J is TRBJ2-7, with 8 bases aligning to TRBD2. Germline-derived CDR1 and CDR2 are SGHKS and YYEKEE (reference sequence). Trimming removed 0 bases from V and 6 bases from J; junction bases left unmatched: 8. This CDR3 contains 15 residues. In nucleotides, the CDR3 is TGTGCCAGCAGCTTGGCCGGGGGGGGCTCAACCGAGCAGTACTTC. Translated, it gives CASSLAGGGSTEQYF. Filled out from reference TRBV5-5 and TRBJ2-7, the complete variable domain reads DAGVTQSPTHLIKTRGQQVTLRCSPISGHKSVSWYQQVLGQGPQFIFQYYEKEERGRGNFPDRFSARQFPNYSSELNVNALLLGDSALYLCASSLAGGGSTEQYFGPGTRLTVT.

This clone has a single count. CDR3 nucleotide sequence: TGCGCCAGCAGCGCACAGGCTGGCTACACCTTC. It yields the protein CASSAQAGYTF. The chain has TRBV4-3 and TRBJ1-2; weak D call: TRBD1 (5 bases). V was trimmed by 5 bases and J by 7 bases, leaving 8 bases between them. The CDR3 runs to 11 residues. Germline V gene lookup returns CDR1 LGHNA and CDR2 YSLEER.

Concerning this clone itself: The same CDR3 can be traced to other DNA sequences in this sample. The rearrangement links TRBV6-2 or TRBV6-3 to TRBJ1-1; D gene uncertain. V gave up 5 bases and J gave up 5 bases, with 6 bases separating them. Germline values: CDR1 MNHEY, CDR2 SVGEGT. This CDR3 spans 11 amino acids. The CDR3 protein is CASSHGTEAFF. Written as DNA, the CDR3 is TGTGCCAGCAGTCACGGTACTGAAGCTTTCTTT.

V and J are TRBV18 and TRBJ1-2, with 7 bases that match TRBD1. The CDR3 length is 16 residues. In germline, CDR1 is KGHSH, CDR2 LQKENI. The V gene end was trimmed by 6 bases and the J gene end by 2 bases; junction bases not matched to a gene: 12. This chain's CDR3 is CASSLDAGGRNYGYTF. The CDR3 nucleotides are TGTGCCAGCTCCCTTGACGCAGGGGGGCGGAACTATGGCTACACCTTC.

CDR3 amino acids: CASSLDVGQETQYF. In DNA form, the CDR3 reads TGTGCCAGCAGCTTAGACGTCGGGCAAGAGACCCAGTACTTC. The chain recombines TRBV7-9 with TRBJ2-5; D ambiguous. V dropped 1 base and J dropped 2 bases, with 8 bases sitting between them. This CDR3 spans 14 amino acids. Germline V gene lookup returns CDR1 SEHNR and CDR2 FQNEAQ (reference sequence).

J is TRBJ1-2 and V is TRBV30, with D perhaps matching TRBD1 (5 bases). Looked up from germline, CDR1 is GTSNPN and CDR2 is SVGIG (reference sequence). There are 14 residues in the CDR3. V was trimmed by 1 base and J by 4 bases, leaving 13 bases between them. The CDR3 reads CAWSDRTSSYGYTF. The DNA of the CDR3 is TGTGCCTGGAGTGACAGGACTAGTAGCTATGGCTACACCTTC.

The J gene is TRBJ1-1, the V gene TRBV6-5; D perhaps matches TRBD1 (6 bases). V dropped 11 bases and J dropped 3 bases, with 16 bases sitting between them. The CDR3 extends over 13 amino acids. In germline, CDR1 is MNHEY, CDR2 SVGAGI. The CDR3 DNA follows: TGTGCCGTCAACAGGGCTTTCGACACTGAAGCTTTCTTT. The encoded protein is CAVNRAFDTEAFF.

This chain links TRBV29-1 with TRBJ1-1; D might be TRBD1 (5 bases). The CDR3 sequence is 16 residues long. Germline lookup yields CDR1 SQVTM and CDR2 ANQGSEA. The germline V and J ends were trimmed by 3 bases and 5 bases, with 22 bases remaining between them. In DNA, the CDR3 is TGCAGCGTTGAGGGGCAGCTCGCGGGGTGGGGTACTGAAGCTTTCTTT. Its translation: CSVEGQLAGWGTEAFF.

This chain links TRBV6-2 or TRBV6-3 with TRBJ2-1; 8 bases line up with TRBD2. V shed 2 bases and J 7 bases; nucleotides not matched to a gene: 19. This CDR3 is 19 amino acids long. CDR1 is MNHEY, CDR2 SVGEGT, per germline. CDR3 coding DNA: TGTGCCAGCAGTTACCGAGACTATCCGGGGGGGATAAGAATAAATGAGCAGTTCTTC. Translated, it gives CASSYRDYPGGIRINEQFF.